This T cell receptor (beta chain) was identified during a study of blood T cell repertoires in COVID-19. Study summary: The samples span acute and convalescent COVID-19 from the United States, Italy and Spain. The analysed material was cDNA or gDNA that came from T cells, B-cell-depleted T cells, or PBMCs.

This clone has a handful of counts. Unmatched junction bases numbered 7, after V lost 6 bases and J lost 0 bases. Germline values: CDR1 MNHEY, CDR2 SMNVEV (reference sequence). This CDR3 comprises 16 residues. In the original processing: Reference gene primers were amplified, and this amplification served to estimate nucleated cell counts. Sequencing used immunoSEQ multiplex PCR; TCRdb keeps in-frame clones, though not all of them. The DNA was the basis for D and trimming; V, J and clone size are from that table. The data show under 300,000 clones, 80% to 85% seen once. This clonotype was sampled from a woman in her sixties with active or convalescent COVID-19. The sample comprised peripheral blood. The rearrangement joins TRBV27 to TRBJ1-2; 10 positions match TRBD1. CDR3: CASRLAGQGANYGYTF. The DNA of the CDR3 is TGTGCCAGCAGGCTAGCTGGACAGGGGGCTAACTATGGCTACACCTTC.